This T cell receptor (beta chain) was recorded in a study of B cell selection in AIRE deficiency. TCRdb keeps only in-frame clones here, not all; method: immunoSEQ multiplex PCR. This table has roughly 25,000 clones, just under 97% appearing once. V lost 4 bases, J lost 7 bases, and 6 bases stayed unmatched. The V gene's germline CDR1 is MNHEY and CDR2 SMNVEV (reference sequence). The CDR3 runs to 14 residues. Details on this clone: Its cognate antigen is unknown.

CD4+CD127+ cells were sorted as the conventional CD4 T cells. Whole-study results and caveats: AIRE-deficient Tconv and Treg repertoires matched healthy donors in TCRBV, CDR3 length, diversity. Of some 4,000 shared Treg TCRbeta sequences, around 30% were healthy-donor-only and approximately 9.7% patient-only. Shorter CDR3s marked shared Treg sequences, biased toward few non-templated insertions.

The receptor's source is a human donor with AIRE deficiency. The V gene is TRBV27, the J gene TRBJ2-3; the match to TRBD2 covers 9 bases. Sequencing was performed on conventional CD4+ T cells sorted from PBMCs. CDR3 bases: TGTGCCAGCAGTTATAGCGGGAGAACGTATACGCAGTATTTT. Amino acid sequence: CASSYSGRTYTQYF.